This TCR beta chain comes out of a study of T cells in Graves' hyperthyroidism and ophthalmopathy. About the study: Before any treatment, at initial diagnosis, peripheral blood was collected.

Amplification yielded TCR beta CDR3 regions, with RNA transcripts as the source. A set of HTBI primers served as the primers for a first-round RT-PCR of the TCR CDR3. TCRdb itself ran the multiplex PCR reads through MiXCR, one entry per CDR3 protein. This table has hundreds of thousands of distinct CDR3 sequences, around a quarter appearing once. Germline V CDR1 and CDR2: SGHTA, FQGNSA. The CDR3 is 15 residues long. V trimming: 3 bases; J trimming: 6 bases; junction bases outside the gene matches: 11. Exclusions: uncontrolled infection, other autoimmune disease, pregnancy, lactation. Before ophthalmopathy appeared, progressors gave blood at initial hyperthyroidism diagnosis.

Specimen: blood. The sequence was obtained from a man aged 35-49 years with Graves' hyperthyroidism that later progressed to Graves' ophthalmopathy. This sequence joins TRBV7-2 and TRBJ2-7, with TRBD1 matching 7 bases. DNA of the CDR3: TGTGCCAGCAGCTTTATGACAGGGTCAACCGCCGAGCAGTACTTC. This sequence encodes CASSFMTGSTAEQYF.